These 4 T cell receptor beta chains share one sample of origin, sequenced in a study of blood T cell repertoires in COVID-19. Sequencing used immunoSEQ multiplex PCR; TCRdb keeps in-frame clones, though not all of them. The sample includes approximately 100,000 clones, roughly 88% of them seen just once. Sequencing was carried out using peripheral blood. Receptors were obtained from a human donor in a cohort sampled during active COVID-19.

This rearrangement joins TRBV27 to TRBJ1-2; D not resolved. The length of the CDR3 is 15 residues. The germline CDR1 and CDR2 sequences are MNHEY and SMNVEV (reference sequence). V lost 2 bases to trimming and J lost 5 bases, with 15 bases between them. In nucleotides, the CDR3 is TGTGCCAGCAGTTTAACGAGGGCGGGCGATTATGGCTACACCTTC. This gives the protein CASSLTRAGDYGYTF.

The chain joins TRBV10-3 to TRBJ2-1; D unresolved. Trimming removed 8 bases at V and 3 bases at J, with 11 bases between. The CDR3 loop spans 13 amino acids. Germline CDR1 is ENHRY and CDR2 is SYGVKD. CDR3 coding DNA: TGTGCCATCTCGTCGGTCAACTACAATGAGCAGTTCTTC. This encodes CAISSVNYNEQFF.

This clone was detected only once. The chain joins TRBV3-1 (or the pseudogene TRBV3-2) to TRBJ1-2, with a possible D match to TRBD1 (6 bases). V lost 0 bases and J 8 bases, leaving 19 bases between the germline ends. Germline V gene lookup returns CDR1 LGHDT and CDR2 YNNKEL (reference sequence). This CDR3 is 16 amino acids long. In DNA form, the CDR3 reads TGTGCCAGCAGCCAAGAGTGGATGGGGGCACGGGAAGGCTACACCTTC. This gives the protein CASSQEWMGAREGYTF.

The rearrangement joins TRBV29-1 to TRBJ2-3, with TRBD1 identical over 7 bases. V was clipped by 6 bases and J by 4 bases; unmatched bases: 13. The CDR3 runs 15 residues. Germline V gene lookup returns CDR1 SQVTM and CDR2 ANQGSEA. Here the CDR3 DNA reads TGCAGCGTCGTAAAAGGACAGGCCGTGGCAGATACGCAGTATTTT. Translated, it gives CSVVKGQAVADTQYF.